One TCR beta chain is described in this entry. Its antigen is currently not known. One base away there is no much larger clone; base qualities are not given. Another Seattle source contributed samples from volunteer blood donors who had recovered from COVID-19. Each collaborating institution followed its own protocols to collect whole blood in K2EDTA tubes. For TCRbeta analysis, collaborators shipped samples in one of three forms: frozen whole blood, isolated PBMCs, or DNA extracted from either of those sample types. CDR1 and CDR2 (LGHNA, YNFKEQ) derive from the germline V gene. The CDR3 contains 13 residues, cysteine and phenylalanine counted. The sequence is cut down to CDR3 DNA, 39 bases in frame from base 1. V loses 4 bases of germline sequence and J loses 6 bases, and the interval between the two ends is 11 bases. TCRbeta CDR3 regions were amplified from genomic DNA by means of the immunoSEQ Assay, a bias-controlled multiplex PCR. Regarding the original processing steps: Within the assay, amplification of reference gene primers was used to estimate how many nucleated cells each sample contained. To quantify the absolute abundance of each unique TCRbeta CDR3 rearrangement, sequence reads were collapsed and filtered. For each sample, productive Simpson clonality was calculated as the square root of Simpson's diversity index over productive rearrangements. As stored in TCRdb, this immuneACCESS dataset retains in-frame rearrangements with V and J assigned. A fraction of the clones does not appear; measured against another copy, unresolved V genes explain less than half of the discrepancy, and the remainder lacks a known reason. Clonal size and the V and J genes are those of that table, whereas D and trimming came from the DNA. This sample gives just under 250,000 clones in total; around 88% of them show up just once. Approximately 3% of the sample is held by the ten biggest clonotypes.

This sample is part of a study of blood T cell repertoires in COVID-19 (dated by TCRdb to about 2020). For context, the study as a whole: Samples from collaborators originated in the United States, Italy and Spain and spanned both the acute and convalescent phases of COVID-19. The prospective study material was composed of cDNA or gDNA derived from T cells, B-cell-depleted T cells, or PBMCs. Deeply sampled blood TCRbeta repertoires from subjects exposed to, actively infected with, or recovered from COVID-19 were included in the dataset. The repertoires were made available in a free public database intended to serve as a resource for research on the immune response to SARS-CoV-2. Samples were obtained from the ongoing ImmuneRACE study (first 160 participants) and from about 1,300 subjects provided by 6 global collaborators. Sample metadata almost always included a de-identified subject ID, COVID-19 status, age in years and sex. HLA class I and class II types, where available, came from metadata supplied by the sample provider rather than from assay-based typing.

General findings and caveats noted by the study authors: The amount of clinical and demographic metadata varied by source and participant and was provided uncurated.

What was sequenced was peripheral blood. This sequence was found in a woman in her 30s who had recovered from COVID-19. The sequence is built from TRBV4-2 and TRBJ2-3, with no reliable assignment of the D segment. The CDR3 region has the sequence CASSLVVRDTQYF. The DNA sequence is as follows: TGTGCCAGCAGCCTGGTAGTCCGGGATACGCAGTATTTT.